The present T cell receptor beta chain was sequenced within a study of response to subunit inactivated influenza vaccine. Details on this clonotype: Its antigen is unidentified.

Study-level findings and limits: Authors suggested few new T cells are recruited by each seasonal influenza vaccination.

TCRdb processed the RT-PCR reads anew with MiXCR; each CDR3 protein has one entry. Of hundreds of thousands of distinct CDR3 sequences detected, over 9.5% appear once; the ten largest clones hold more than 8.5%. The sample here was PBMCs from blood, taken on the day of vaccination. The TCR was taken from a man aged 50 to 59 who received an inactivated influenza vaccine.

The CDR3 loop reads CSARDHLRTGELFF. Here the CDR3 DNA reads TGCAGTGCTAGAGATCATTTACGCACCGGGGAGCTGTTTTTT. The rearrangement joins TRBV20-1 to TRBJ2-2; no definite D call. The CDR3 is made up of 14 amino acids. Germline V lookup: CDR1 DFQATT, CDR2 SNEGSKA (reference sequence). The V gene lost 0 bases and the J gene lost 4 bases, with 9 bases spanning the gap.